Each of the 22 T cell receptor beta chains below was sequenced from the same sample in a study of cytomegalovirus exposure and HLA in healthy donors. This PCR relied on a set of 60 Vbeta primers and 13 Jbeta primers. This table comes from immunoSEQ multiplex PCR, and its TCRdb copy is limited to in-frame clones, with some not included. The sample records roughly 150,000 clones, 80% to 85% being singletons. The specimen sequenced was PBMCs. The receptors here all came from a girl aged 2-15 years in good health and CMV-seropositive.

This chain joins TRBV30 and TRBJ2-5; D is unresolved. CDR1 GTSNPN and CDR2 SVGIG come from the germline V gene (reference sequence). This CDR3 has 11 residues. Trimming removed 7 bases from V and 4 bases from J, with 10 bases in between. This CDR3 reads CASLTAETQYF. CDR3 DNA sequence: TGTGCCTCCTTGACTGCAGAGACCCAGTACTTC.

The chain links TRBV19 to TRBJ1-5, with TRBD1 as a possible D gene (5 bases). There are 14 residues in the CDR3. The V gene lost 5 bases and the J gene lost 0 bases, with 8 bases spanning the gap. CDR1 is LNHDA, CDR2 SQIVND, per germline (reference sequence). The CDR3 DNA follows: TGTGCCAGTAGTTACCAGGGTAGCAATCAGCCCCAGCATTTT. This translates into CASSYQGSNQPQHF.

V is TRBV7-9 and J is TRBJ1-6, with D unclear. CDR3 length equals 17 residues. Germline lookup yields CDR1 SEHNR and CDR2 FQNEAQ (reference sequence). Trimming removed 3 bases at V and 0 bases at J, with 12 bases between. CDR3 sequence (DNA): TGTGCCAGCAGCTTTGGCCACCCCAGCTCCTATAATTCACCCCTCCACTTT. Its protein product is CASSFGHPSSYNSPLHF.

This chain uses TRBV30 with TRBJ2-5; 8 bases align to TRBD1. The closer fit of TRBJ2-7 to the DNA end suggests the J call may be wrong. The CDR3 covers 14 residues. CDR1 and CDR2 from the germline V gene are GTSNPN and SVGIG (reference sequence). The CDR3 loop is CAWRTQGGSYEQYF. CDR3 DNA sequence: TGTGCCTGGAGAACACAGGGGGGTTCCTACGAGCAGTACTTC.

The V gene is TRBV23-1, the J gene TRBJ1-2; D is unresolved. TRBV23-1 is sorted into the ORF group, with uncertain function. The CDR3 consists of 12 residues. Trimming took 1 base from V and 5 from J, leaving 5 bases between them. The CDR3 nucleotides read TGCGCCAGCAGTCAATTGTCATATGGCTACACCTTC. Translation gives CASSQLSYGYTF.

The chain combines TRBV10-3 with TRBJ2-7, with 14 bases identical to TRBD2. V was pared by 6 bases and J by 5 bases, with 6 bases of the junction left unmatched. The V gene's germline CDR1 is ENHRY and CDR2 SYGVKD. The CDR3 length is 15 residues. This chain's CDR3 is CAISPGLAGVNEQYF. In DNA, the CDR3 is TGTGCCATCAGCCCGGGACTAGCGGGAGTGAACGAGCAGTACTTC.

The chain is built from TRBV28 and TRBJ2-5, with a tentative D call TRBD2 (6 bases). Germline assignment: CDR1 MDHEN and CDR2 SYDVKM. The CDR3 extends over 16 amino acids. With 3 bases removed from V and 3 bases from J, the gap between germline ends came to 17 bases. CDR3 sequence reads: CASSFNLPTSKETQYF. For the CDR3, the DNA is TGTGCCAGCAGTTTCAATTTACCGACTAGTAAAGAGACCCAGTACTTC.

The chain recombines TRBV2 with TRBJ2-5; 8 bases are shared with TRBD2. This CDR3 spans 15 amino acids. V dropped 1 base and J dropped 2; count of bases not matched to a gene: 3. Per germline, CDR1 SNHLY and CDR2 FYNNEI. CDR3: CASSEDTGGQETQYF. In nucleotides, the CDR3 is TGTGCCAGCAGTGAAGATACGGGAGGGCAAGAGACCCAGTACTTC.

With respect to this clone: Other DNA sequences in the same sample also yield this CDR3. As DNA, the CDR3 is TGTGCCTGGAGTGTGGGGGCTAGTACAGATACGCAGTATTTT. Translation: CAWSVGASTDTQYF. The V call is TRBV30, the J call TRBJ2-3, with a weak D call TRBD1 (6 bases). Deletions cut 0 bases from V and 3 bases from J, with 10 bases between. This CDR3 spans 14 amino acids. CDR1 is GTSNPN, CDR2 SVGIG, per germline (reference sequence).

This chain links TRBV27 with TRBJ1-4, with no clear D. The V end lost 0 bases, the J end lost 0 bases, and 8 bases lay between the germline ends. Looked up from germline, CDR1 is MNHEY and CDR2 is SMNVEV (reference sequence). The CDR3 is 16 amino acids. In nucleotides, the CDR3 is TGTGCCAGCAGTTTATCAATTCCGGCAACTAATGAAAAACTGTTTTTT. The encoded protein is CASSLSIPATNEKLFF.

The rearrangement joins TRBV7-2 to TRBJ2-4; D perhaps matches TRBD2 (7 bases). Germline CDR1 reads SGHTA; CDR2 reads FQGNSA. Trimming shortened V by 2 bases and J by 0 bases, and 20 bases separated the two germline ends. CDR3 length equals 19 residues. CDR3: CASSLRGGAREIAKNIQYF. CDR3 nucleotide sequence: TGTGCCAGCAGCTTAAGAGGGGGGGCGAGGGAAATAGCCAAAAACATTCAGTACTTC.

V usage is TRBV7-9 and J usage is TRBJ2-6; D is perhaps TRBD2 (6 bases). The V end lost 3 bases, the J end lost 0 bases, and 12 bases lay between the germline ends. The CDR3 is 17 residues long. The V gene's germline CDR1 is SEHNR and CDR2 FQNEAQ (reference sequence). This chain's CDR3 is CASSFGTFSSGANVLTF. The CDR3 DNA reads TGTGCCAGCAGCTTCGGGACTTTCAGCTCTGGGGCCAACGTCCTGACTTTC.

This clone appeared a single time. The DNA for the CDR3 is TGTGCCAGCAGGGGGGCGACTAGCGGGAGTACGGAGACCCAGTACTTC. Encoded protein: CASRGATSGSTETQYF. The chain carries TRBV7-9 and TRBJ2-5; 12 nucleotides line up with TRBD2. CDR3 length equals 16 residues. J lost 5 bases, V lost 6 bases, and 10 bases had no gene match. The germline V gene has CDR1 SEHNR and CDR2 FQNEAQ (reference sequence).

The J gene is TRBJ2-1, the V gene TRBV19; TRBD2 might be the D (6 bases). V dropped 6 bases and J dropped 10 bases, with 16 bases sitting between them. CDR3 length: 13 residues. The germline CDR1 and CDR2 sequences are LNHDA and SQIVND (reference sequence). CDR3 DNA sequence: TGTGCCAGTAGAATGCGATCGGGAGACGAGCAGTTCTTC. Its protein product is CASRMRSGDEQFF. Together with reference TRBV19 and TRBJ2-1, the CDR3 gives the full variable domain: DGGITQSPKYLFRKEGQNVTLSCEQNLNHDAMYWYRQDPGQGLRLIYYSQIVNDFQKGDIAEGYSVSREKKESFPLTVTSAQKNPTAFYLCASRMRSGDEQFFGPGTRLTVL.

This clone came up once. The chain recombines TRBV6-5 with TRBJ1-5; the D is unclear. Germline V gene data show CDR1 as MNHEY and CDR2 as SVGAGI. V lost 6 bases to trimming and J lost 7 bases, with 16 bases between them. The CDR3 loop spans 14 amino acids. CDR3 amino acids: CASSYGGESQPQHF. The CDR3 DNA sequence: TGTGCCAGCAGCTACGGCGGGGAAAGCCAGCCCCAGCATTTT.

The J gene is TRBJ1-2, the V gene TRBV25-1; tentative D call: TRBD1 (5 bases). Germline CDR1 MGHDK, CDR2 SYGVNS. V lost 7 bases and J lost 4, with 16 bases in between. CDR3 length: 14 amino acids. CDR3 amino acids: CASIPPGRTYGYTF. As DNA, the CDR3 is TGTGCCAGCATTCCCCCAGGGAGGACCTATGGCTACACCTTC.

This clone was recorded only once. This chain joins TRBV27 and TRBJ2-7; D possibly corresponds to TRBD2 (6 bases). Germline V gene sequence: CDR1 MNHEY, CDR2 SMNVEV (reference sequence). CDR3 length: 14 residues. V was shortened by 5 bases and J by 0 bases, with 11 bases between the two germline ends. The CDR3, as DNA: TGTGCCAGCAGTCCACTAGCATCCTCCTACGAGCAGTACTTC. Translating it yields CASSPLASSYEQYF.

This rearrangement joins TRBV4-2 to TRBJ2-7; 10 nucleotides agree with TRBD1. Germline assignment: CDR1 LGHNA and CDR2 YNFKEQ. The J segment lost 5 bases and the V segment lost 0 bases, leaving 4 bases of the junction unmatched. The CDR3 runs 15 residues. CDR3 sequence reads: CASSQDPDRGDEQYF. The CDR3 DNA is TGTGCCAGCAGCCAAGATCCGGACAGGGGGGACGAGCAGTACTTC.

The rearrangement uses TRBV11-2 and TRBJ2-1, with 7 bases matching TRBD2. This CDR3 comprises 15 residues. The V segment lost 1 base and the J segment 4 bases; nucleotides outside the gene matches: 4. The germline V gene has CDR1 SGHAT and CDR2 FQNNGV. The CDR3 spells CASSLAGGWYNEQFF. The CDR3 DNA follows: TGTGCCAGCAGCTTAGCGGGAGGATGGTACAATGAGCAGTTCTTC.

The table lists this clone with a few counts. The chain joins TRBV5-6 to TRBJ1-1; TRBD1 is a possible D gene (5 bases). The CDR3 spans 13 residues. The ends were cut back, 2 bases at V and 3 bases at J, with 8 bases in the middle. Germline V lookup: CDR1 SGHDT, CDR2 YYEEEE. The CDR3: CASSLGGDTEAFF. The CDR3 DNA reads as TGTGCCAGCAGCTTAGGAGGGGACACTGAAGCTTTCTTT.

The chain uses TRBV4-1 and TRBJ2-5; D is undetermined. The V end lost 1 base, the J end lost 0 bases, and 6 bases lay between the germline ends. The CDR3 has 14 amino acids. The germline V gene has CDR1 MGHRA and CDR2 YSYEKL. The CDR3 loop reads CASSQAQNQETQYF. The CDR3 DNA follows: TGCGCCAGCAGCCAAGCCCAGAACCAAGAGACCCAGTACTTC.

V and J are TRBV5-1 and TRBJ2-5; D not resolved. V was clipped by 9 bases and J by 0 bases, with 3 bases between them. Germline-derived CDR1 and CDR2 are SGHRS and YFSETQ. The CDR3 is 10 amino acids. The CDR3 spells CATYQETQYF. The CDR3, as DNA: TGCGCCACCTACCAAGAGACCCAGTACTTC.